The 22 T cell receptor beta chains reported below all come from one sample, sequenced in a study of T cells expressing NK-cell markers. TCRdb reprocessed the 5' RACE reads and stores each CDR3 protein as one record, lacking DNA. This repertoire includes 300,000 to 500,000 distinct CDR3 sequences. Sequenced: blood T cells: a sorted CD56 or NKG2C T cell subset, CD4+ or CD8+ T cells, or bulk PBMC T cells (not recorded which). These receptors were collected from a woman aged 45-65 years in good health.

The CDR3 protein is CSARSRGQGNTIYF. This chain joins TRBV20-1 and TRBJ1-3; TCRdb gives TRBD1 as the D gene, but with no DNA this cannot be confirmed. In germline, CDR1 is DFQATT, CDR2 SNEGSKA (reference sequence). The CDR3 has 14 amino acids.

The rearrangement joins TRBV10-2 to TRBJ2-7; TCRdb gives TRBD1 as the D gene, but with no DNA this cannot be confirmed. This CDR3 contains 15 residues. Germline lookup yields CDR1 WSHSY and CDR2 SAAADI. The CDR3 here is CASRLGPDETYEQYF.

V gene TRBV5-1 combines with J gene TRBJ2-2; TCRdb picks TRBD1, but there is no DNA to check that call. From germline, CDR1 is SGHRS and CDR2 YFSETQ. CDR3 length: 16 residues. CDR3: CASTHRTGGSSGELFF.

V gene TRBV5-1 combines with J gene TRBJ1-2; with no DNA, the TCRdb D assignment of TRBD1 cannot be verified. The CDR3 is 17 amino acids. CDR1 is SGHRS and CDR2 is YFSETQ in the germline V gene. CDR3 amino acids: CASSLDGQGNSNYGYTF.

The chain links TRBV2 to TRBJ2-3. Germline assignment: CDR1 SNHLY and CDR2 FYNNEI. The CDR3 covers 13 residues. The CDR3 reads CATISVLTDTQYF. The entire variable domain, with the rest obtained from reference TRBV2 and TRBJ2-3, is as follows: EPEVTQTPSHQVTQMGQEVILRCVPISNHLYFYWYRQILGQKVEFLVSFYNNEISEKSEIFDDQFSVERPDGSNFTLKIRSTKLEDSAMYFCATISVLTDTQYFGPGTRLTVL.

The gene calls are TRBV4-1 and TRBJ2-1; no DNA is available, so the TRBD1 call from TCRdb remains unchecked. Germline V CDR1 and CDR2: MGHRA, YSYEKL. CDR3 length: 16 amino acids. The CDR3 spells CASSPSPGQPKNEQFF.

This chain uses TRBV29-1 with TRBJ2-3; the D call of TRBD1 rests on TCRdb alone, since no DNA is present to check it. The CDR3 is made up of 17 amino acids. Germline V gene sequence: CDR1 SQVTM, CDR2 ANQGSEA. The CDR3 is CSVVLYRGLASTDTQYF.

The CDR3 loop reads CSVGQGLVAGELFF. J is TRBJ2-2 and V is TRBV29-1; the D call of TRBD1 rests on TCRdb alone, since no DNA is present to check it. The CDR3 is 14 amino acids. Germline V lookup: CDR1 SQVTM, CDR2 ANQGSEA.

The gene calls are TRBV28 and TRBJ2-5. The V gene's germline CDR1 is MDHEN and CDR2 SYDVKM. The CDR3 spans 14 residues. The CDR3 loop reads CASSLVGFQETQYF. Combining the CDR3 with reference TRBV28 and TRBJ2-5 gives the whole variable domain DVKVTQSSRYLVKRTGEKVFLECVQDMDHENMFWYRQDPGLGLRLIYFSYDVKMKEKGDIPEGYSVSREKKERFSLILESASTNQTSMYLCASSLVGFQETQYFGPGTRLLVL.

The chain couples TRBV29-1 to TRBJ2-7; TCRdb names TRBD1, which stays unverified in the absence of DNA. The germline gives CDR1 SQVTM, CDR2 ANQGSEA. This CDR3 has 14 amino acids. This chain's CDR3 is CSVKVGRQGYEQYF.

This chain joins TRBV15 and TRBJ1-4. CDR3 length equals 15 residues. CDR1 and CDR2 (germline): LNHNV, YYDKDF (reference sequence). The CDR3 spells CATSFAADFNEKLFF.

The chain uses TRBV5-1 and TRBJ1-1. The CDR3 is 15 residues long. Germline CDR1 reads SGHRS; CDR2 reads YFSETQ. The CDR3 loop is CASSLRTGANTEAFF.

The V gene is TRBV5-1, the J gene TRBJ2-7; the D call from TCRdb, TRBD2, cannot be confirmed without DNA. This CDR3 is built from 16 residues. Germline assignment: CDR1 SGHRS and CDR2 YFSETQ. CDR3 loop: CASKINVLAGVREQYF.

The V call is TRBV19, the J call TRBJ1-1; no DNA is available, so the TRBD1 call from TCRdb remains unchecked. CDR1 and CDR2 (germline): LNHDA, SQIVND (reference sequence). The CDR3 consists of 14 residues. This CDR3 reads CASSGDPRGTEAFF.

The chain joins TRBV20-1 to TRBJ2-1; TCRdb names TRBD1, which stays unverified in the absence of DNA. The CDR3 has 16 residues. Germline V gene lookup returns CDR1 DFQATT and CDR2 SNEGSKA (reference sequence). The CDR3 spells CSARDPFRDRNNEQFF.

The V and J genes are TRBV27 and TRBJ1-6. The CDR3 length is 15 residues. CDR1 and CDR2 (germline): MNHEY, SMNVEV (reference sequence). The chain's CDR3 is CASSTIKGLHLPLHF.

The chain recombines TRBV4-1 with TRBJ2-3; the TRBD2 assignment by TCRdb is unverifiable without DNA. Germline CDR1 is MGHRA and CDR2 is YSYEKL. The CDR3 is 17 amino acids. The CDR3 sequence is CASSQVTSGSRTDTQYF.

The chain links TRBV6-5 to TRBJ1-1; absent DNA, TCRdb's TRBD1 call cannot be checked. CDR3 length: 14 residues. CDR1 is MNHEY, CDR2 SVGAGI, per germline. The CDR3 protein is CASSERRAWAEAFF.

The chain uses TRBV5-4 and TRBJ2-6; TCRdb's D call, TRBD1, is unchecked because there is no DNA. Germline CDR1 SGHNT, CDR2 YYREEE (reference sequence). The CDR3 consists of 16 residues. The CDR3 spells CATSRQASSGANVLTF.

The CDR3 spells CASRPTPPTGTGELFF. This rearrangement joins TRBV12-3 or TRBV12-4 to TRBJ2-2. The CDR3 loop spans 16 amino acids.

This chain links TRBV10-3 with TRBJ2-5. CDR3 length: 14 amino acids. Germline V gene lookup returns CDR1 ENHRY and CDR2 SYGVKD. The CDR3 protein is CAISEPRSQETQYF.

The chain has TRBV10-2 and TRBJ1-2; the TCRdb call, TRBD1, lacks DNA for checking. Per germline, CDR1 WSHSY and CDR2 SAAADI. The CDR3 is 16 residues long. This chain's CDR3 is CASSGIGVVGDYGYTF.